This T cell receptor beta chain was identified in a study of blood T cell repertoires in COVID-19. At the level of the study: Some COVID-19 samples were acute and others convalescent; all came from the United States, Italy and Spain. Sources were T cells, B-cell-depleted T cells, or PBMCs; the material itself was cDNA or gDNA.

Sequencing was performed with immunoSEQ multiplex PCR; in TCRdb, only in-frame clones are kept and a portion is missing. The repertoire consists of about 300,000 clones, with 90% occurring once and the leading ten covering approximately 4.5%. Cohorts were based on clinical histories the participants reported. Germline lookup yields CDR1 MDHEN and CDR2 SYDVKM. The V end was cut by 10 bases, the J end by 5 bases, with 21 bases between. This CDR3 is built from 14 residues. The clonotype comes from a woman under 30 with acute COVID-19. Sequenced input: PBMCs or T cells enriched from blood (not recorded which). V gene TRBV28 combines with J gene TRBJ2-7; maybe TRBD2 (7 bases). The CDR3 coding sequence is TGTGCCACCGCAGTCGGGGGGCCGTATAACGAGCAGTACTTC. Residues: CATAVGGPYNEQYF.